The entry that follows covers one T cell receptor (beta chain) sequence. This clonotype has at least ten counts. It has no known antigen specificity. No per-base quality is available; no much larger clone lies one base away. Trimming takes 5 bases off V and 0 bases off J; junction bases not matched to a gene: 3. The CDR3 measures 16 amino acids from cysteine to phenylalanine. This entry keeps only the CDR3 DNA: 48 bases, framed from base 1. The library was built by means of 5' RACE. Sequencing took place on an Illumina HiSeq 2000. Template switching added a universal primer binding site, and the final cDNA carried a unique molecular identifier that allowed TCR cDNA molecules to be counted accurately. First-strand cDNA for TCR alpha and beta chains was synthesized from specific primers in the conserved constant-segment region. Each cDNA library was double barcoded, with a SMART-Mk sample barcode plus Illumina barcodes, to control for contamination. Two successive PCR steps introduced TruSeq adapter sequences along with Illumina sample barcodes. The Illumina HiSeq platform was used with custom primers to sequence TCR alpha and beta cDNA libraries. As for how the authors treated the data: Unique molecular identifiers were extracted from raw reads with MiGEC, and CDR3 positions were determined with MiXCR. For each individual, recombination models were inferred using an EM algorithm with the repgenHMM and IGoR tools. Shared clonotypes were analyzed with the tcR package in R, and sharing was normalized by the product of cloneset sizes. Out-of-frame nonproductive sequences were analyzed to study raw recombination free of thymic and clonal selection effects. The public sequencing data were trimmed at Q25 with fastp and processed into clonotypes with MiXCR by TCRdb, which kept only in-frame beta chains. Each entry merges the rows of one CDR3 protein and shows their most common DNA and genes. What appears here as the V and J calls and clone size reflects TCRdb's work, not the paper's. For this sample the table gives 400,000 or so distinct CDR3 sequences, of which 9% to 10% were detected only once. The ten largest clones represent roughly 9% of the sample.

These data are taken from a study of identical twins (dated by TCRdb to about 2016). For context, the study as a whole: TCR alpha and beta repertoires from monozygotic twins, unrelated adults of various ages and cord blood were deep-sequenced to test whether fetal clonotypes persist. To rule out contamination, the twin experiments were replicated at different times with different library preparation protocols.

Every donor in the study was a healthy Caucasian. Three unrelated non-twin adults were also sequenced: a male aged 18 to 30, a male aged 50 to 60 and a female aged 50 to 60. Miltenyi CD45RO+ enrichment and human naive T-cell isolation kits were used to isolate memory (CD45RO+) and naive T cells from PBMC. Beyond this particular receptor, the publication reports: Zero-insertion analyses could be partly confounded by invariant T cells such as MAIT and iNKT, although diverse VJ usage argued against such confounding for most clonotypes. Abundant cord blood beta clonotypes carried fewer insertions; young adult naive repertoires showed a weaker similar trend, while memory repertoires showed none. Because the same donors could not be followed over many years, the conclusions relied on cross-sectional statistical analysis. Out-of-frame TCR alpha sequences shared between twins showed an excess of low generation-probability sequences compared with coincidental sharing between unrelated individuals. Out-of-frame TCR alpha sharing in monozygotic twins was systematically underestimated by recombination models, whereas sharing between unrelated individuals was in agreement with the recombination models. In beta out-of-frame sequences, excess twin sharing was weaker, because having fewer shared sequences lowered the signal-to-noise ratio.

Sequences were obtained from naive T cells sorted from blood. The cell subset or site label, read with the paper, signifies: cells isolated with a human naive T-cell isolation kit. The rearranged segments are TRBV12-3 or TRBV12-4 and TRBJ2-2; the central 10 bases match TRBD1. The source of this sequence is a woman between 45 and 65 years old in good health. The bases read TGTGCCAGCAGTCTAGGACAGGGGGCGAACACCGGGGAGCTGTTTTTT. This yields the protein CASSLGQGANTGELFF.